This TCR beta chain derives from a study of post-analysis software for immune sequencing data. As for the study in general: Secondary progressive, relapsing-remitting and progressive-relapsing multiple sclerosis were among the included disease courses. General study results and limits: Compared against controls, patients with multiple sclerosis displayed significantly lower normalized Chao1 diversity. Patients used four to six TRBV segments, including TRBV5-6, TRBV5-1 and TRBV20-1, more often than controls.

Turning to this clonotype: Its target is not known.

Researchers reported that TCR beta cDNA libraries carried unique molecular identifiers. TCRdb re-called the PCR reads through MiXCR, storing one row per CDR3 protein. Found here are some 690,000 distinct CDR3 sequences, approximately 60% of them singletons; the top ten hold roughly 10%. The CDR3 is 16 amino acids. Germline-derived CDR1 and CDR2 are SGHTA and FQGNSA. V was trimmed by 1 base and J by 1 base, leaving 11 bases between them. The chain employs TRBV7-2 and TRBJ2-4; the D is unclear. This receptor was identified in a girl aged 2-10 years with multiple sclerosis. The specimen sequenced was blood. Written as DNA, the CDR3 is TGTGCCAGCAGCTTAGACGGGTCGACGGCCAAAAACATTCAGTACTTC. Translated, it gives CASSLDGSTAKNIQYF.